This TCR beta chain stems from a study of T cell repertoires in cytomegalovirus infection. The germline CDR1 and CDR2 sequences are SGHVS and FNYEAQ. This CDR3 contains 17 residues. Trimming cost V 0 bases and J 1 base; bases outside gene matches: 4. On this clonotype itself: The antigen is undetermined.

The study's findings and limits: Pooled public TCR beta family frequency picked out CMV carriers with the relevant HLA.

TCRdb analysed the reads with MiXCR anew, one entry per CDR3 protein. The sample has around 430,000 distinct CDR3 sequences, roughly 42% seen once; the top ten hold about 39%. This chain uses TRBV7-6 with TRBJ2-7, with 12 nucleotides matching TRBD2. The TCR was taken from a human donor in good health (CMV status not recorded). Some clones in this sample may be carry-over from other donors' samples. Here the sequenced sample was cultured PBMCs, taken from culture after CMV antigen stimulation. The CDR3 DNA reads TGTGCCAGCAGCTTAGCGCCTAGCGGGAGGGCTTCCTACGAGCAGTACTTC. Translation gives CASSLAPSGRASYEQYF.